The entry below gives a single T cell receptor beta chain sequence along with its context. Its target is not known. This specimen belongs to a study of CD8 T cells in ankylosing spondylitis. Using its own MiXCR run on the 5' RACE reads, TCRdb lists one record per CDR3 protein. The sample yields 300,000 to 350,000 distinct CDR3 sequences, about 20% seen once. Study-wide results and caveats: Previously reported in reactive arthritis synovial fluid and blood were some of the motif variants.

The CDR3 totals 17 residues. The V end lost 6 bases, the J end lost 2 bases, and 23 bases lay between the germline ends. The rearrangement uses TRBV6-7 and TRBJ2-7, with D unresolved. TRBV6-7 is labeled an ORF, and its function is uncertain. Sequenced sample: blood, either unsorted or a sorted T cell fraction (not recorded which). The sequence was obtained from a female donor with ankylosing spondylitis or in good health (not recorded which). The CDR3 coding sequence is TGTGCCAGCAGCTCCCATTCCACTCTTTTCCTTCCCTACGAGCAGTACTTC. As protein: CASSSHSTLFLPYEQYF.